Here is one TCR beta chain with its context. What it binds is not known. Using immunoSEQ multiplex PCR, the repertoire was profiled, and TCRdb retains in-frame clones only, with some absent. The sample yields nearly 85,000 clones, about 91% seen once. The data were taken from a study of siplizumab effects on memory and regulatory T cells. Study observations and caveats: Naive T cells looked more diverse than memory cells and looked like major alloresponse contributors.

The CDR3 is 12 residues long. CDR1 is KGHSH, CDR2 LQKENI, per germline. The ends were cut back, 3 bases at V and 5 bases at J, with 7 bases in the middle. The sequencing sample was made of Tregs sorted from blood. This TCR derives from a human donor in good health. The chain couples TRBV18 to TRBJ2-5; D not certain. The CDR3 protein is CASSPNIETQYF. CDR3 sequence (DNA): TGTGCCAGCTCACCTAACATTGAGACCCAGTACTTC.